The rows below give T cell receptor beta chains drawn from one sample of a study of T cell responses to AZD1222 COVID-19 vaccine. Profiled with immunoSEQ multiplex PCR; TCRdb holds only in-frame clones, not every one. Of about 150,000 clones in the sample, around 87% were seen once. The sequences come from peripheral blood, collected on day 0 of AZD1222 vaccination. These receptors were collected from an adult in good health. The CDR3 runs from the conserved cysteine through the conserved F or W. A D gene is named only where the DNA matches it firmly. The size entry is marked missing in some rows and otherwise reads once, few, many or a size class.

TRBJ2-1	-	TRBV18	TRBD2	CASSRPGLAGSYNEQFF	TGTGCCAGCTCACGTCCGGGACTAGCGGGAAGTTACAATGAGCAGTTCTTC
TRBJ1-1	-	TRBV5-1	TRBD1	CASSGGQVMNTEAFF	TGCGCCAGCAGCGGGGGACAGGTGATGAACACTGAAGCTTTCTTT
TRBJ1-1	-	TRBV12-5	-	CASGSPTGNTEAFF	TGTGCTAGTGGTTCCCCCACAGGGAACACTGAAGCTTTCTTT
TRBJ2-5	few	TRBV7-9	TRBD1	CASSSPGQVQETQYF	TGTGCCAGCAGCTCCCCGGGACAGGTACAAGAGACCCAGTACTTC
TRBJ1-1	-	TRBV11-2	-	CASSSPTGLNTEAFF	TGTGCCAGCAGCTCGCCGACAGGACTGAACACTGAAGCTTTCTTT
TRBJ1-1	-	TRBV7-2	-	CASSLVLMGGNTEAFF	TGTGCCAGCAGCTTAGTTCTTATGGGGGGCAACACTGAAGCTTTCTTT
TRBJ1-3	-	TRBV6-5	-	CASSPRPFSGNTIYF	TGTGCCAGCAGTCCGAGGCCGTTCTCTGGAAACACCATATATTTT
TRBJ1-5	few	TRBV19	-	CATGVVGTHSNQPQHF	TGTGCCACAGGTGTAGTCGGGACACATAGCAATCAGCCCCAGCATTTT
TRBJ1-1	-	TRBV5-6	-	CASSLGGRHPNTEAFF	TGTGCCAGCAGCTTGGGTGGGAGGCACCCGAACACTGAAGCTTTCTTT
TRBJ1-1	-	TRBV6-5	TRBD1	CASKRTGGTEAFF	TGTGCCAGCAAAAGGACAGGGGGCACTGAAGCTTTCTTT
TRBJ2-5	-	TRBV19	-	CASSRWAGIETQYF	TGTGCCAGTAGTCGGTGGGCTGGGATTGAGACCCAGTACTTC
TRBJ2-1	-	TRBV19	TRBD2	CASSTHPGLEGPREQFF	TGTGCCAGTAGCACCCATCCGGGACTAGAGGGACCACGCGAGCAGTTCTTC
TRBJ1-2	-	TRBV5-6	-	CASSRIDRQPGDYGYTF	TGTGCCAGCAGCAGAATCGACAGGCAACCCGGGGACTATGGCTACACCTTC
TRBJ1-2	few	TRBV30	-	CAWSVSLAYGYTF	TGTGCCTGGAGTGTCTCGCTGGCCTATGGCTACACCTTC
TRBJ2-2	-	TRBV30	-	CAWSVPVRDWGAGELFF	TGTGCCTGGAGTGTACCAGTTCGGGACTGGGGGGCCGGGGAGCTGTTTTTT
TRBJ1-4	-	TRBV19	-	CASSIGRGTNEKLFF	TGTGCCAGTAGTATCGGACGTGGAACTAATGAAAAACTGTTTTTT
TRBJ2-3	-	TRBV7-7	-	CASSRTGGSTDTQYF	TGTGCCAGCAGCCGTACCGGTGGGAGCACAGATACGCAGTATTTT
TRBJ2-2	-	TRBV27	-	CASSAGTIYTGELFF	TGTGCCAGCAGTGCCGGGACAATCTACACCGGGGAGCTGTTTTTT
TRBJ2-6	-	TRBV11-2	-	CASSFSRHSGANVLTF	TGTGCCAGCAGCTTTTCCCGACACTCTGGGGCCAACGTCCTGACTTTC
TRBJ1-6	once	TRBV7-3	-	CASSKTGGSERVLHF	TGTGCCAGCAGCAAAACCGGGGGTTCGGAGCGAGTCCTCCACTTT
TRBJ1-6	-	TRBV30	-	CAWRGDLGNSPLHF	TGTGCCTGGAGGGGGGACCTAGGGAATTCACCCCTCCACTTT
TRBJ1-2	-	TRBV30	-	CAWIEQSFHGYTF	TGTGCCTGGATAGAACAGTCCTTCCATGGCTACACCTTC
TRBJ2-3	-	TRBV2	-	CASTEKSGSRLDTQYF	TGTGCCAGCACTGAAAAGAGCGGGTCCCGCCTGGATACGCAGTATTTT